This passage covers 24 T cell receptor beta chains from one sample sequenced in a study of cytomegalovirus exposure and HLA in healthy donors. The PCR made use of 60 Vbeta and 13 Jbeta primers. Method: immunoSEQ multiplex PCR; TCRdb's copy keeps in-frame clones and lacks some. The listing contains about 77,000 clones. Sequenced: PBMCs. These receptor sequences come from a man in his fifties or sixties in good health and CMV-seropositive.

The DNA of the CDR3 is TGCAGCGTCCCAGGGGGCGTAGCCGGCTACACCTTC. The encoded protein is CSVPGGVAGYTF. This chain links TRBV29-1 with TRBJ1-2; 8 nucleotides line up with TRBD1. The CDR3 has 12 amino acids. The V gene end was trimmed by 6 bases and the J gene end by 8 bases; junction bases not matched to a gene: 8. The germline CDR1 and CDR2 sequences are SQVTM and ANQGSEA.

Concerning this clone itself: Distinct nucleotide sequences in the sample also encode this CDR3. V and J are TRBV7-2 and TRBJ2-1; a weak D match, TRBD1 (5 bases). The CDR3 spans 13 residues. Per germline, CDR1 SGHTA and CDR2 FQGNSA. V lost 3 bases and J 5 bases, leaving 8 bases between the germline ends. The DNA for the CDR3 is TGTGCCAGCAGCTTGGGGCAGAACAATGAGCAGTTCTTC. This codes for CASSLGQNNEQFF.

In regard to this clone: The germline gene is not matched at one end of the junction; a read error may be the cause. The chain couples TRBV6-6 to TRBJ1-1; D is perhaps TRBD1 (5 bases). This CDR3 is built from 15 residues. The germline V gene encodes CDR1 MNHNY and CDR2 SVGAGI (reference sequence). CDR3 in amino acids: CASSWASRGGTEAFF. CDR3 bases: TGTGCCAGCAGTTGGGCCTCGAGGGGCGGGACTGAAGCCTTCTTT.

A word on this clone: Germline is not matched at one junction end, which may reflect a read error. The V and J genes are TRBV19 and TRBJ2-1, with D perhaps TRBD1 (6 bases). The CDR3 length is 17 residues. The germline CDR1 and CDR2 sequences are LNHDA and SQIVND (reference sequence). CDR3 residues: CASSEDQDSSSDNEQFF. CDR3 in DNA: TGTGCCAGTAGTGAGGACCAGGACAGCAGCTCCGACAATGAGCAGTTCTTC. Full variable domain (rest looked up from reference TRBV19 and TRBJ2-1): DGGITQSPKYLFRKEGQNVTLSCEQNLNHDAMYWYRQDPGQGLRLIYYSQIVNDFQKGDIAEGYSVSREKKESFPLTVTSAQKNPTAFYLCASSEDQDSSSDNEQFFGPGTRLTVL.

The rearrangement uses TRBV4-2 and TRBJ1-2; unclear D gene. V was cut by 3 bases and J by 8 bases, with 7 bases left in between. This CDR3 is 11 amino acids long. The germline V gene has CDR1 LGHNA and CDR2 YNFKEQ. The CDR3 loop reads CASSHPQGYTF. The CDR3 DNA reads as TGTGCCAGCAGCCATCCCCAGGGCTACACCTTC.

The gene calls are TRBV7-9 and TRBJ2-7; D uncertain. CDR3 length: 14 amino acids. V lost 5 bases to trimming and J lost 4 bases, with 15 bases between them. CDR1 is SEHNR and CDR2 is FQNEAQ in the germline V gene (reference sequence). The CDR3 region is CASSSTKARYEQYF. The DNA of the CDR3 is TGTGCCAGCAGCAGTACCAAGGCTAGGTACGAGCAGTACTTC.

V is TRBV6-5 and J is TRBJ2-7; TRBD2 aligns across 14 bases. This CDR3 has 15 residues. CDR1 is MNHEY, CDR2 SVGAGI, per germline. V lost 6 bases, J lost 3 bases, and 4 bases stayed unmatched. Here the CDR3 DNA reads TGTGCCAGCAGCCCGGGACTAGCGGGAGACTACGAGCAGTACTTC. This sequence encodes CASSPGLAGDYEQYF.

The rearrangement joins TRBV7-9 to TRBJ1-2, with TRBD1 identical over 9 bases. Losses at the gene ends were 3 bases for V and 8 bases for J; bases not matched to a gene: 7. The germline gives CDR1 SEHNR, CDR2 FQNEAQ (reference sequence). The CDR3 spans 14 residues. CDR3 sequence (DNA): TGTGCCAGCAGCTTCGAGACAGGGGGTTTCGGCTACACCTTC. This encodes CASSFETGGFGYTF.

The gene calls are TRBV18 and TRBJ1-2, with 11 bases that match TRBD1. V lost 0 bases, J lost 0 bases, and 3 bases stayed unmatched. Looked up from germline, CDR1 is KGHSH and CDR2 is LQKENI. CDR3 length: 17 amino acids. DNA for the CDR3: TGTGCCAGCTCACCACCGGACAGGGGGCTTTCTAACTATGGCTACACCTTC. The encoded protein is CASSPPDRGLSNYGYTF. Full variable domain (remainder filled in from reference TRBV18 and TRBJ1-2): NAGVMQNPRHLVRRRGQEARLRCSPMKGHSHVYWYRQLPEEGLKFMVYLQKENIIDESGMPKERFSAEFPKEGPSILRIQQVVRGDSAAYFCASSPPDRGLSNYGYTFGSGTRLTVV.

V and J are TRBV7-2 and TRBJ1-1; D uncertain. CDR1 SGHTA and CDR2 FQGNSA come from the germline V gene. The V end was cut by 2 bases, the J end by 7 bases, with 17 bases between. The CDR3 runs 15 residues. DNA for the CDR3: TGTGCCAGCAGCTTATGGAGGAGGGAGCGAAATGAAGCTTTCTTT. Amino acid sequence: CASSLWRRERNEAFF.

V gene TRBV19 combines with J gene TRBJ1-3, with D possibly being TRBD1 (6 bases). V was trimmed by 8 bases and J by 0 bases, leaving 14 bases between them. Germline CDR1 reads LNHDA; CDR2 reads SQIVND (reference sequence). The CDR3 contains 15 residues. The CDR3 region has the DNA TGTGCCAGTGCCACTGGACAGTACTCTGGAAACACCATATATTTT. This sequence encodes CASATGQYSGNTIYF.

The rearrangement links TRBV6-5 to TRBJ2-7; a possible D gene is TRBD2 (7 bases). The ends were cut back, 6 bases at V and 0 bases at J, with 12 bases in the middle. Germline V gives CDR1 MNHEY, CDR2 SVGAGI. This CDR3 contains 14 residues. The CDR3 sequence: CASRRGGSSYEQYF. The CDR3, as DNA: TGTGCCAGCAGGAGGGGGGGGTCCTCCTACGAGCAGTACTTC.

CDR3 amino acids: CASSVGTGPQGEAFF. In DNA, the CDR3 is TGTGCCAGCAGTGTGGGGACAGGCCCACAGGGGGAAGCTTTCTTT. The gene calls are TRBV6-1 and TRBJ1-1; 8 nucleotides align to TRBD1. J was trimmed by 8 bases and V by 4 bases; bases with no gene match: 12. Germline V CDR1 and CDR2: MNHNS, SASEGT. This CDR3 comprises 15 residues.

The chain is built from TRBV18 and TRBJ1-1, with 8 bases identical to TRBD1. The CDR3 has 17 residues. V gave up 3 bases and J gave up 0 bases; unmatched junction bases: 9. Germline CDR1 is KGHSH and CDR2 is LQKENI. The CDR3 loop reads CASSPRETGALNTEAFF. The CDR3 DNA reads TGTGCCAGCTCACCGCGCGAGACAGGGGCCCTGAACACTGAAGCTTTCTTT.

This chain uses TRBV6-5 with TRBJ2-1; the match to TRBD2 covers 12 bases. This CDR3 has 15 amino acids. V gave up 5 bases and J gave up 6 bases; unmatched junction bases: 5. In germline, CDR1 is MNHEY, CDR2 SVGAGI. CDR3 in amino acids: CASSPRTSGTNEQFF. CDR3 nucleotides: TGTGCCAGCAGTCCCCGGACTAGCGGGACCAATGAGCAGTTCTTC.

CDR3 sequence reads: CASTIRTESEAFF. The CDR3 DNA sequence: TGTGCCAGCACCATTCGTACCGAATCGGAGGCTTTCTTT. V gene TRBV2 combines with J gene TRBJ1-1, with unresolved D. Germline V gene data show CDR1 as SNHLY and CDR2 as FYNNEI. V dropped 7 bases and J dropped 11 bases, with 20 bases sitting between them. CDR3 size: 13 residues. The variable domain in full, completed from reference TRBV2 and TRBJ1-1, reads EPEVTQTPSHQVTQMGQEVILRCVPISNHLYFYWYRQILGQKVEFLVSFYNNEISEKSEIFDDQFSVERPDGSNFTLKIRSTKLEDSAMYFCASTIRTESEAFFGQGTRLTVV.

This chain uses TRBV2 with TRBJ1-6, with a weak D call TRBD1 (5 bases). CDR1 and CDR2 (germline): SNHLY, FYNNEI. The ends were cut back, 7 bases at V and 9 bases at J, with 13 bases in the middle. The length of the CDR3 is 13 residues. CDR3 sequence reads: CASNVGLTSPLHF. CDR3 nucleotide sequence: TGTGCCAGCAATGTGGGACTTACTTCACCCCTCCACTTT.

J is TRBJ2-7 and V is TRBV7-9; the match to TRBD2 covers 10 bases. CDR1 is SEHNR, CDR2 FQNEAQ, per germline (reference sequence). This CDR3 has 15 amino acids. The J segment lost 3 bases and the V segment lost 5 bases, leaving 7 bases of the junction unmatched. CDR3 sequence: CASSAPGTSVYEQYF. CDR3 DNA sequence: TGTGCCAGCAGCGCGCCCGGGACTAGCGTCTACGAGCAGTACTTC.

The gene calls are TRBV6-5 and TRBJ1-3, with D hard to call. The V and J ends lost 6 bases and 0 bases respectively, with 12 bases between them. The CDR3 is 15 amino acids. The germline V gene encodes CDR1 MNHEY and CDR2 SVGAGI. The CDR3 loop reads CASRPDGSSGNTIYF. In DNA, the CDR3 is TGTGCCAGCAGGCCGGATGGGAGCTCTGGAAACACCATATATTTT.

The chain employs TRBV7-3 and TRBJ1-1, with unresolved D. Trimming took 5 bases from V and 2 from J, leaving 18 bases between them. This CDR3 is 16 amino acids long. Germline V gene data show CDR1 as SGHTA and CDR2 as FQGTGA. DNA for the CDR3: TGTGCCAGCAGCCTAGGTCCCGGGGAGCCCAACACTGAAGCTTTCTTT. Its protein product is CASSLGPGEPNTEAFF.

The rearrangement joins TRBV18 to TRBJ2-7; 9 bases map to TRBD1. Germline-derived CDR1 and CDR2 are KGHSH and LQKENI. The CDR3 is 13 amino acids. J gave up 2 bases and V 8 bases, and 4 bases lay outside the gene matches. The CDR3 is CASHGTGTYEQYF. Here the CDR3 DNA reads TGTGCCAGCCACGGGACAGGGACCTACGAGCAGTACTTC.

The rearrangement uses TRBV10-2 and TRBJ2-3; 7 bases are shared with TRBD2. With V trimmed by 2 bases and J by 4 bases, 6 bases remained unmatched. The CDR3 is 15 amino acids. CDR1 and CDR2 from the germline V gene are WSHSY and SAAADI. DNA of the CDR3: TGCGCCAGCAGTGAGGGTAGCGGGCAGGCAGATACGCAGTATTTT. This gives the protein CASSEGSGQADTQYF.

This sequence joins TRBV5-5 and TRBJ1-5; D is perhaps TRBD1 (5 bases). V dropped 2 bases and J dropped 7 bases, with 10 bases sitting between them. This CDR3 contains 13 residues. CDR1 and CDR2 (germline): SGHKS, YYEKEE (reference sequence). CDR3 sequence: CASSLDSLQPQHF. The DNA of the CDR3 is TGTGCCAGCAGCTTAGACAGCCTACAGCCCCAGCATTTT. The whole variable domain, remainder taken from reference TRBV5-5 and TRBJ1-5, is DAGVTQSPTHLIKTRGQQVTLRCSPISGHKSVSWYQQVLGQGPQFIFQYYEKEERGRGNFPDRFSARQFPNYSSELNVNALLLGDSALYLCASSLDSLQPQHFGDGTRLSIL.

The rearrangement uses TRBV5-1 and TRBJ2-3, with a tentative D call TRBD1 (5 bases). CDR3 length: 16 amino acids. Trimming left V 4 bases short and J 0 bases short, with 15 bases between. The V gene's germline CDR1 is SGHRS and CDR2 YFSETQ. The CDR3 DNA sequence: TGCGCCAGCAGCCTCCCTCCAGGGAAGAGCACAGATACGCAGTATTTT. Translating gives CASSLPPGKSTDTQYF.